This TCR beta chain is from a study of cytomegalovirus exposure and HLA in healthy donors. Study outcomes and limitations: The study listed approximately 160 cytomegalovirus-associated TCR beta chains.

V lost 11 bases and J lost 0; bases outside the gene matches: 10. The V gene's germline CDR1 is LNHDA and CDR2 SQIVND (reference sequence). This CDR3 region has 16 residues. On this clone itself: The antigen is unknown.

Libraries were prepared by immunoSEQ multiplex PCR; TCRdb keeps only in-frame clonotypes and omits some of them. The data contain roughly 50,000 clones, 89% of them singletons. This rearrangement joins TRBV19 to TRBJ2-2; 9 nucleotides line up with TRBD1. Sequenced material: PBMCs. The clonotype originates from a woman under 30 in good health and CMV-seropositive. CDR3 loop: CAASKGTGSNTGELFF. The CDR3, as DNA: TGTGCCGCCAGCAAGGGGACAGGGTCGAACACCGGGGAGCTGTTTTTT.